The 12 T cell receptor beta chains presented below share a single source sample, sequenced in a study of early T cells in non-severe SARS-CoV-2 infection. One entry per CDR3 protein, called by TCRdb with MiXCR from the 5' RACE reads. The sample consists of fewer than 25,000 distinct CDR3 sequences, around 5% of them appearing once. Input material: whole blood. The origin of the receptors is an adult who was a healthcare worker with PCR-confirmed SARS-CoV-2 infection or an uninfected control (not recorded which).

This clonotype occurred a few times. This rearrangement joins TRBV3-1 to TRBJ2-1; no clear D. V was clipped by 1 base and J by 3 bases, with 4 bases between them. Germline V CDR1 and CDR2: LGHDT, YNNKEL (reference sequence). This CDR3 is 13 amino acids long. The CDR3 here is CASSQAGYNEQFF. In DNA, the CDR3 is TGTGCCAGCAGCCAAGCCGGCTACAATGAGCAGTTCTTC.

By share, this clonotype counts as medium-sized. This chain joins TRBV6-4 and TRBJ2-2; no firm D call. CDR3 length: 14 residues. In germline, CDR1 is MRHNA, CDR2 SNTAGT. V was pared by 6 bases and J by 0 bases, with 8 bases between. The CDR3 nucleotides are TGTGCCAGCAGCTTCCTTCCGAACACCGGGGAGCTGTTTTTT. This encodes CASSFLPNTGELFF.

The table lists this clonotype with many counts. The genes are TRBV29-1 and TRBJ1-1; D is unclear. CDR1 and CDR2 (germline): SQVTM, ANQGSEA. Trimming took off 5 bases at V and 2 bases at J, with 9 bases between the two ends. The CDR3 is made up of 12 amino acids. CDR3 residues: CSVLRGNTEAFF. DNA for the CDR3: TGCAGCGTTCTCAGAGGAAACACTGAAGCTTTCTTT. The full variable domain, completed using reference TRBV29-1 and TRBJ1-1, is SAVISQKPSRDICQRGTSLTIQCQVDSQVTMMFWYRQQPGQSLTLIATANQGSEATYESGFVIDKFPISRPNLTFSTLTVSNMSPEDSSIYLCSVLRGNTEAFFGQGTRLTVV.

This rearrangement joins TRBV7-2 to TRBJ1-1, with a weak D call TRBD1 (6 bases). The V gene lost 5 bases and the J gene lost 4 bases, with 14 bases spanning the gap. This CDR3 is 14 amino acids long. From germline, CDR1 is SGHTA and CDR2 FQGNSA. The CDR3 sequence: CASSPGGSATEAFF. CDR3 nucleotide sequence: TGTGCCAGCAGCCCCGGGGGCTCGGCCACTGAAGCTTTCTTT.

This clonotype counts as medium-sized. The rearrangement links TRBV7-9 to TRBJ1-4; perhaps TRBD1 as D (5 bases). The V gene's germline CDR1 is SEHNR and CDR2 FQNEAQ (reference sequence). The germline V and J ends were trimmed by 1 base and 14 bases, with 14 bases remaining between them. The CDR3 is 13 residues long. CDR3 sequence: CASSLVPDDSLFF. For the CDR3, the DNA is TGTGCCAGCAGCTTAGTCCCCGACGACAGTCTGTTTTTT.

This clonotype has at least ten counts. The V call is TRBV7-9, the J call TRBJ2-3; 13 positions match TRBD2. The CDR3 length is 19 residues. V shed 4 bases and J 6 bases; nucleotides not matched to a gene: 16. Germline V gene data show CDR1 as SEHNR and CDR2 as FQNEAQ (reference sequence). The CDR3 protein is CASSSRLDTSGRASDTQYF. The CDR3 nucleotides are TGTGCCAGCAGCTCACGACTCGATACTAGCGGGAGGGCCTCGGATACGCAGTATTTT.

Ten or more counts support this clonotype. The chain combines TRBV30 with TRBJ2-5; D remains ambiguous. The CDR3 consists of 13 residues. Trimming took 0 bases from V and 4 from J, leaving 9 bases between them. The germline V gene encodes CDR1 GTSNPN and CDR2 SVGIG (reference sequence). The CDR3, as DNA: TGTGCCTGGAGTGTAGACGGTGGAGAGACCCAGTACTTC. This encodes CAWSVDGGETQYF.

This clonotype was seen repeatedly, ten times or more. The chain recombines TRBV10-3 with TRBJ1-1; the D gene is possibly TRBD1 (6 bases). V was cut by 3 bases and J by 8 bases, with 7 bases left in between. Per the germline V gene, CDR1 is ENHRY and CDR2 is SYGVKD. The length of the CDR3 is 11 residues. The CDR3 here is CAISEGQEAFF. In DNA form, the CDR3 reads TGTGCCATCAGTGAAGGACAGGAAGCTTTCTTT.

In its sample, this clonotype was seen a few times. The chain has TRBV9 and TRBJ2-7; 9 bases line up with TRBD1. Trimming removed 0 bases from V and 4 bases from J; junction bases left unmatched: 5. This CDR3 is built from 15 residues. CDR1 and CDR2 from the germline V gene are SGDLS and YYNGEE. CDR3 region: CASSVASDRGYEQYF. DNA of the CDR3: TGTGCCAGCAGCGTAGCAAGTGACAGGGGGTACGAGCAGTACTTC.

This clonotype has a count of ten or more. The gene calls are TRBV29-1 and TRBJ2-7, with a tentative D call TRBD2 (6 bases). V was pared by 4 bases and J by 7 bases, with 17 bases between. This CDR3 has 13 residues. Germline V lookup: CDR1 SQVTM, CDR2 ANQGSEA. CDR3 in amino acids: CSVAGTDGGEQYF. The CDR3, as DNA: TGCAGCGTTGCCGGGACGGACGGAGGGGAGCAGTACTTC.

This clonotype was detected many times. The chain employs TRBV4-1 and TRBJ1-1; weak D call: TRBD1 (6 bases). Germline V gene sequence: CDR1 MGHRA, CDR2 YSYEKL. Deletions cut 5 bases from V and 11 bases from J, with 21 bases between. This CDR3 spans 14 amino acids. Here the CDR3 reads CASSAMTGDNWAFF. The CDR3 region has the DNA TGCGCCAGCAGCGCGATGACAGGAGATAATTGGGCTTTCTTT.

The sample holds many counts of this clonotype. This chain uses TRBV30 with TRBJ2-7, with 8 bases identical to TRBD2. CDR1 is GTSNPN, CDR2 SVGIG, per germline (reference sequence). The CDR3 runs to 13 residues. V lost 6 bases to trimming and J lost 6 bases; unmatched junction nucleotides: 10. This chain's CDR3 is CACLAGLEGEQYF. CDR3 DNA: TGTGCCTGTTTGGCGGGACTAGAAGGCGAGCAGTACTTC.